This T cell receptor (beta chain) was sequenced in a study of cytomegalovirus exposure and HLA in healthy donors. At the level of the study: In a previous analysis, 100 million to 140 million unique TCR beta sequences were found from 150 million to 200 million T cells.

Germline-derived CDR1 and CDR2 are SGHTA and FQGTGA. CDR3 length equals 13 residues. The V gene lost 3 bases and the J gene lost 11 bases, with 11 bases spanning the gap. Healthy bone marrow donors made up the donors. Study-wide results and caveats: Association of a missense DCLRE1C variant with TCR beta V- and J-gene trimming was reported in a later analysis. Previous analysis showed most TCR beta V segments were productive about 87% or about 30% of the time.

Details on this clone: Its antigen remains unidentified.

Primers: 60 Vbeta forward and 13 Jbeta reverse. Here immunoSEQ multiplex PCR was the method, and the copy in TCRdb shows in-frame clones only, minus some. The profile shows some 200,000 clones, more than 60% of them singletons. The chain recombines TRBV7-3 with TRBJ1-6; TRBD1 is a possible D gene (5 bases). The sequenced sample was PBMCs. The receptor was isolated from a woman aged 60-75 years in good health and CMV-seropositive. CDR3 nucleotide sequence: TGTGCCAGCAGCTTCGGGGGAGTAACACCCCTCCACTTT. It translates to CASSFGGVTPLHF.